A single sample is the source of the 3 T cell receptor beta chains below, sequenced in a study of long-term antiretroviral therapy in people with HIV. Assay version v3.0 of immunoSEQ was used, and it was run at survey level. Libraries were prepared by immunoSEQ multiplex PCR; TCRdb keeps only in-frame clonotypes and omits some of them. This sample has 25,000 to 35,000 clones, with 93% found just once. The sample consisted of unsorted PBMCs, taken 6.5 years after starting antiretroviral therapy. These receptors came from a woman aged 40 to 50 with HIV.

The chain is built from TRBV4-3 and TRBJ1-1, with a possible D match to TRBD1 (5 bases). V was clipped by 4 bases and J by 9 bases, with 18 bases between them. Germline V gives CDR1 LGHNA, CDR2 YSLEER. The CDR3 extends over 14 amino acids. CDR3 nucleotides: TGCGCCAGCAGCCCCAACCAGGGAATTCAAAAAGCTTTCTTT. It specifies CASSPNQGIQKAFF.

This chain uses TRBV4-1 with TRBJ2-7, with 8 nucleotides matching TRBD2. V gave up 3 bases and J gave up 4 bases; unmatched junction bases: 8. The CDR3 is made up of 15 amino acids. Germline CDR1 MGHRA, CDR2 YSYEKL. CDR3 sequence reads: CASSQAGGGTYEQYF. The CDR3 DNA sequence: TGCGCCAGCAGCCAGGCGGGGGGCGGAACATACGAGCAGTACTTC.

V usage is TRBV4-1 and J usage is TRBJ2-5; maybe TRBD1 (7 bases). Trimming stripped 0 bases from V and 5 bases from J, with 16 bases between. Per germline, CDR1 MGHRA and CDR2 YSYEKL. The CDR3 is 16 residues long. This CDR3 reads CASSQDLPRGRETQYF. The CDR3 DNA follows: TGCGCCAGCAGCCAAGATCTTCCCAGGGGGAGGGAGACCCAGTACTTC.